This TCR beta chain is drawn from a study of blood T cell repertoires in COVID-19 (dated by TCRdb to 2020 to 2022). With regard to the full study: Recovered participants in ImmuneRACE Cohort 3 were defined by two consecutive negative NP/OP PCR tests, clearance by a healthcare professional, or resolution of symptoms. A freely available public database, intended as a resource for researchers studying the immune response to SARS-CoV-2, is where the repertoires were released. Sample metadata almost always included a de-identified subject ID, COVID-19 status, age in years and sex. The prospective study material was composed of cDNA or gDNA derived from T cells, B-cell-depleted T cells, or PBMCs. Deeply sampled blood TCRbeta repertoires from subjects exposed to, actively infected with, or recovered from COVID-19 were included in the dataset. Collaborator samples came from the United States, Italy and Spain and covered acute and convalescent phases of COVID-19. Samples came from the ongoing ImmuneRACE study (first 160 participants) plus 1,254 subjects from 6 global collaborators. Where available, HLA class I and class II types were taken from metadata supplied by the sample provider and were not determined by assay-based typing. Study-wide conclusions, independent of this receptor: Clinical and demographic metadata were provided uncurated, with the amount varying by source and participant.

For this clone: It has no known antigen specificity. No per-base quality is available; no much larger clone lies one base away.

Per the germline V gene (reference sequence), LNHDA is the CDR1 and SQIVND is the CDR2. The CDR3 sequence holds 17 residues, the cysteine and phenylalanine included. Only the CDR3 part of the read is kept: 51 bases, read in frame from the first base. At the junction V is shortened by 5 bases and J by 0 bases; bases outside the gene matches: 4. TCRbeta CDR3 regions were amplified from genomic DNA using the immunoSEQ Assay, a bias-controlled multiplex PCR. The study's processing was this. The number of nucleated cells in each sample was estimated from the amplification of reference gene primers within the assay. To quantify the absolute abundance of each unique TCRbeta CDR3 rearrangement, sequence reads were collapsed and filtered. For each sample, productive Simpson clonality was calculated by taking the square root of Simpson's diversity index across productive rearrangements. The table comes from immuneACCESS by way of TCRdb, which keeps in-frame sequences with V and J called. Part of the clones is missing from these tables; in studies checked, under half for an unresolved V gene and the rest for unknown reasons. V and J calls plus clone size are reproduced from that table; the DNA served to infer D and trimming. The sample table contains 250,000 to 300,000 clones; only one count was recorded for 88% of them. 2% of the sample is held by the ten biggest clonotypes.

Participants in the prospective study were aged 18 to 89 years, lived in over 20 United States geographic areas, and enrolled through a virtual design. Cohort assignment in the prospective study relied on participant-reported clinical history from a screening survey and a study questionnaire. Each participant in the prospective study had whole blood, serum and a nasopharyngeal or oropharyngeal swab collected by mobile phlebotomists. Participants in the prospective study had the option to provide additional blood draws and questionnaires over a roughly 2-month period. Before DNA extraction, prospective study blood samples were shipped either frozen or at room temperature.

The sequence derives from a woman aged 55-69 years in a cohort exposed to, infected with or recovered from COVID-19 (not recorded which). The chain is encoded by TRBV19 joined to TRBJ2-4, and 13 bases in between align with TRBD2. Sequenced material: PBMCs or T cells enriched from blood (not recorded which). The encoded CDR3 is CASSWGLAGLAKNIQYF. The DNA sequence follows: TGTGCCAGTAGTTGGGGACTAGCGGGGTTAGCCAAAAACATTCAGTACTTC.